The table lists the clone carrying this T cell receptor (beta chain) with a few counts. What it recognizes is unknown. Clones were sequenced by immunoSEQ multiplex PCR, and TCRdb holds only the in-frame ones, with some missing. The table records around 110,000 clones, about nine tenths of them present only once. Germline loops: CDR1 SGHAT, CDR2 FQNNGV. The CDR3 has 14 residues. V lost 5 bases to trimming and J lost 5 bases, with 15 bases between them. The data are from a study of T cell responses to AZD1222 COVID-19 vaccine. Study-level points and caveats: Repertoires in all cases were sampled only once the peak T cell response had passed. Spike-specific TCR repertoires showed rising breadth and depth after two AZD1222 doses. The number of AZD1222 recipients seropositive at baseline was only five or six. Variant regions that are unmutated are reportedly the target of nearly half of spike-specific TCRs.

This chain uses TRBV11-2 with TRBJ1-1; maybe TRBD1 (5 bases). The specimen was peripheral blood, collected 28 days after the second AZD1222 dose. The source of this sequence is an adult who received the AZD1222 COVID-19 vaccine. The CDR3 loop is CASSPVQGVTEAFF. Here the CDR3 DNA reads TGTGCCAGCAGCCCCGTGCAGGGTGTTACTGAAGCTTTCTTT.